This T cell receptor beta chain was identified during a study of cytomegalovirus exposure and HLA in healthy donors. PCR primers comprised 60 Vbeta and 13 Jbeta primers. Assay: immunoSEQ multiplex PCR; the TCRdb copy retains only in-frame clones and omits some. The data show around 200,000 clones, with 75% to 90% seen just once and under 0.85% held by the top ten. CDR3 length: 14 amino acids. With 1 base removed from V and 5 bases from J, the gap between germline ends came to 11 bases. Germline CDR1 and CDR2: GTSNPN and SVGIG (reference sequence). This clonotype originated in a boy aged 5-17 years in good health and CMV-seronegative. The chain joins TRBV30 to TRBJ1-4; no reliable D call. Sequencing used PBMCs. The CDR3 sequence: CAWSGIMTNEKLFF. CDR3 sequence (DNA): TGTGCCTGGAGTGGCATCATGACAAATGAAAAACTGTTTTTT.